The rows below give T cell receptor beta chains drawn from one sample of a study of cytomegalovirus exposure and HLA in healthy donors. Sequencing was performed with immunoSEQ multiplex PCR; in TCRdb, only in-frame clones are kept and a portion is missing. The repertoire holds under 250,000 clones, roughly 80% seen once, with approximately 3% in the top ten. The sequenced sample consisted of PBMCs. These TCRs come from a woman under 40 in good health and CMV-seronegative. The CDR3 runs from the conserved cysteine through the conserved F or W. Each record gives: clone size, V gene, J gene, D gene, CDR3 DNA, CDR3 protein. D genes are given only for firm matches. Size is stated for part of the rows, as once, few or many counts, or as a class when the clone is expanded.

-	TRBV11-2	TRBJ2-1	TRBD2	TGTGCCAGCAGCGTGACTAGCGGGGACTACAATGAGCAGTTCTTC	CASSVTSGDYNEQFF
-	TRBV10-3	TRBJ1-1	TRBD1	TGTGCCATCAGTGGGGGGGAACAGGGGGTAAGTTGGACTGAAGCTTTCTTT	CAISGGEQGVSWTEAFF
-	TRBV7-2	TRBJ1-1	-	TGTGCCAGCAGCTCAGGGATTCGCGCCGAAGCTTTCTTT	CASSSGIRAEAFF
-	TRBV6-1	TRBJ1-1	TRBD1	TGTGCCAGCAACCGGGACAGGAACACTGAAGCTTTCTTT	CASNRDRNTEAFF
few	TRBV14	TRBJ2-6	TRBD1	TGTGCCAGCAGCCGTTTTAAGGGGACAGGGGCTGGGGCCAACGTCCTGACTTTC	CASSRFKGTGAGANVLTF
-	TRBV30	TRBJ1-2	TRBD1	TGTGCCTGGAGTGCACAGGGGGCGGGTTGGGGCTACCCCTTC	CAWSAQGAGWGYPF
-	TRBV27	TRBJ2-3	TRBD2	TGTGCCAGCCTCCGGCGGGGGGGCACAGATACGCAGTATTTT	CASLRRGGTDTQYF
-	TRBV5-4	TRBJ1-2	-	TGTGCCAGCAGCTCCAGAAACTATGGCTACACCTTC	CASSSRNYGYTF
-	TRBV27	TRBJ2-7	TRBD2	TGTGCCAGCAGTTTATCGGCGACTCTCCCGGGACTAGCGGGAGTTAAGGGAACGGGCGAGCAGTACTTC	CASSLSATLPGLAGVKGTGEQYF
-	TRBV7-9	TRBJ1-1	-	TGTGCCAGCAGCTTTCAGGGAGGCACTGAAGCTTTCTTT	CASSFQGGTEAFF
-	TRBV30	TRBJ2-3	-	TGTGCCTCGACCAGGGTCAGCACAGATACGCAGTATTTT	CASTRVSTDTQYF
-	TRBV7-2	TRBJ1-6	-	TGTGCCAGCACCCCACTGGATAATTCACCCCTCCACTTT	CASTPLDNSPLHF
-	TRBV28	TRBJ2-7	TRBD2	TGTGCCAGCAGTTTGGGACTAGCGGGAGTACGGGCCTACGAGCAGTACTTC	CASSLGLAGVRAYEQYF
-	TRBV15	TRBJ2-1	TRBD2	TGTGCCACCAGCATACTTAGCGGGGCCTACAATGAGCAGTTCTTC	CATSILSGAYNEQFF
-	TRBV27	TRBJ2-7	TRBD2	TGTGCCAGTCGGGGGGGCAGCTCCTACGAGCAGTACTTC	CASRGGSSYEQYF
-	TRBV30	TRBJ2-1	TRBD2	TGTGCCTCAAATAGTCCTAGCGGGGGGGCCAATGAGCAGTTCTTC	CASNSPSGGANEQFF
-	TRBV4-2	TRBJ2-7	TRBD1	TGTGCCAGCAGCTGGATGTATAACCACGGGACAGGGATGAACGAGCAGTACTTC	CASSWMYNHGTGMNEQYF